This T cell receptor beta chain originates from a study of cytomegalovirus exposure and HLA in healthy donors. Study-level results: In a later analysis, productive TCRs from donors in an Asian-associated ancestry cluster reportedly carried fewer N-insertions than the cohort mean.

Germline V lookup: CDR1 SGHNT, CDR2 YENEEA. Trimming stripped 1 base from V and 11 bases from J, with 11 bases between. The CDR3 spans 12 residues. PCR involved 60 Vbeta and 13 Jbeta primers. TCRdb's table, derived via immunoSEQ multiplex PCR, lists solely in-frame clones and lacks some. Counted here are roughly 120,000 clones, 70% to 80% occurring once; the ten biggest clones make up roughly a sixth. In the case of this clone: No antigen is known for it.

Sequencing was done on a sample of PBMCs. V gene TRBV11-3 combines with J gene TRBJ1-2, with a weak D call TRBD1 (6 bases). This receptor was identified in a man aged 50-60 years in good health and CMV-seropositive. The CDR3 here is CASSLVIQGYTF. The CDR3 DNA is TGTGCCAGCAGCTTAGTTATTCAGGGGTACACCTTC.